This paragraph covers one TCR beta chain sequence. What antigen it recognizes has not been identified. Per-nucleotide qualities are absent, and no much larger clonotype sits a single base away. For sequencing of the TCRbeta CDR3 region, genomic DNA was extracted from the sorted cells. The immunoSEQ Assay was used for sequencing of TCRbeta CDR3 regions. Entries here come from immuneACCESS through TCRdb and include only in-frame sequences with V and J called. Some clones fail to appear in such tables; in the studies checked, an unresolved V gene covers under half of the shortfall, and the cause of the remainder is unknown. Present in this sample are over 50,000 clones, about nine tenths of which were seen just once. Around 20% of the sample comes from the top ten. This sample is part of a study of OX40 agonist ivuxolimab in advanced cancers. As for the study more broadly: Ivuxolimab was an agonistic, fully human IgG2 monoclonal antibody directed against OX40 (CD134), a costimulatory receptor. Intravenous ivuxolimab was administered to patients every 2 weeks at six dose levels: 0.01, 0.1, 0.3, 1.5, 3 and 10 mg/kg. Of the 50 to 55 patients in dose escalation, some 20 had hepatocellular carcinoma, about 15 had melanoma, 9 had renal cell carcinoma and 9 had head and neck cancer. In the dose-escalation cohort, roughly 82% of patients were male, and the mean age was roughly 60 years with a range of about 20 to 90. Prior anti-PD-1, anti-PD-L1 or anti-CTLA-4 therapy was permitted, and roughly two fifths of dose-escalation patients had received checkpoint inhibitors. Partial responses were achieved by three dose-escalation patients, of whom one had hepatocellular carcinoma and two had cutaneous melanoma. Peripheral TCRbeta sequencing was intended to test whether TCR sequence diversity was altered and clonal T-cell expansion was caused by ivuxolimab. The paper reports the monotherapy dose-escalation portion (N = 52 patients) of the phase I ivuxolimab trial.

Here is what the overall study found, with its caveats: Low levels of normalized T-cell clonal expansion were also seen in some patients who did not respond. Antigen specificity was not determined for the clonally expanded peripheral T cells. At doses of 0.1 to 3.0 mg/kg, clonal expansion of both CD4+ and CD8+ T cells in blood was seen between baseline and week 6. After ivuxolimab, more expanded clones were found on average in CD8+ T cells than in CD4+ T cells. In the 0.1-3.0 mg/kg groups, partial responders had among the lowest normalized peripheral clonal expansion, particularly in CD8+ T cells.

The trial excluded patients who had a history of autoimmune disease or were on systemic immunosuppression. In every dose cohort, peripheral blood was drawn for TCR sequencing at baseline, cycle 4 day 1, and cycle 7 day 1. The samples were drawn from a first-in-human, open-label, multicenter phase I dose-escalation trial of ivuxolimab. Adults with locally advanced or metastatic melanoma, renal cell, hepatocellular, or head and neck squamous cell carcinoma were enrolled in the trial. Before TCR sequencing, CD4+ T cells and CD8+ T cells from peripheral blood were sorted into separate populations. The CDR3 sequence holds 16 residues, the cysteine and phenylalanine included. Kept here is only the CDR3 DNA, which spans 48 bases and is read in frame from base 1. Sequences MGHDK (CDR1) and SYGVNS (CDR2) are obtained from the germline V gene. A distance of 12 bases separates the germline ends of V and J, which lose 2 bases and 1 base respectively.

The chain is made from TRBV25-1 and TRBJ2-1, with TRBD2 perhaps the D gene, on 5 matching bases. The TCR originated in an adult with an advanced solid tumor such as melanoma, head and neck, liver or kidney cancer. The sample here was CD4+ or CD8+ T cells sorted from blood, taken in a trial of the OX40 agonist ivuxolimab. The CDR3 here reads CASSERPGSSYNEQFF. The DNA sequence reads TGTGCCAGCAGTGAACGGCCGGGGTCGTCCTACAATGAGCAGTTCTTC.